These 7 T cell receptor beta chains came from one sample sequenced in a study of blood T cell repertoires in COVID-19. Data came from immunoSEQ multiplex PCR; TCRdb stores just in-frame clones and leaves some out. This table has 200,000 to 250,000 clones, 70% to 90% appearing once. The sample taken for sequencing was peripheral blood. These receptors all come from a woman between 35 and 50 years old with acute or convalescent COVID-19.

The rearrangement joins TRBV30 to TRBJ2-3; 9 bases are shared with TRBD1. The junction had 8 bases not matched to a gene; V was cut back by 3 bases and J by 4 bases. Germline V gene sequence: CDR1 GTSNPN, CDR2 SVGIG (reference sequence). This CDR3 has 15 residues. Here the CDR3 DNA reads TGTGCCTGGAGCACCGGGACAGGGTGGGCAGATACGCAGTATTTT. Its translation is CAWSTGTGWADTQYF.

The chain joins TRBV6-6 to TRBJ2-3; perhaps TRBD2 as D (5 bases). The CDR3 is made up of 16 amino acids. Germline CDR1 MNHNY, CDR2 SVGAGI (reference sequence). The V and J ends lost 2 bases and 2 bases respectively, with 14 bases between them. The CDR3 DNA reads as TGTGCCAGCAGTTACCAGGAGGCCCCCCACACAGATACGCAGTATTTT. Its protein is CASSYQEAPHTDTQYF.

In DNA, the CDR3 is TGTGCCAGCAGCAGCCTCAGACAGGCCGGCTACGAGCAGTACGTC. This translates into CASSSLRQAGYEQYV. The V and J genes are TRBV11-2 and TRBJ2-7, with D tentatively TRBD1 (6 bases). Between the trimmed V and J ends, which lost 5 bases and 3 bases, there was a span of 17 bases. CDR3 length equals 15 residues. CDR1 SGHAT and CDR2 FQNNGV come from the germline V gene.

The chain is built from TRBV7-3 and TRBJ1-1, with D possibly TRBD1 on 6 matching bases. This CDR3 comprises 15 residues. The V gene lost 3 bases and the J gene lost 1 base, with 12 bases spanning the gap. Germline assignment: CDR1 SGHTA and CDR2 FQGTGA. The CDR3 is CASSFATGKNTEAFF. The CDR3 DNA sequence: TGTGCCAGCAGCTTTGCGACAGGAAAGAACACTGAAGCTTTCTTT.

The count of this clone is one. The chain is built from TRBV20-1 and TRBJ1-6, with 11 bases that match TRBD1. Germline V CDR1 and CDR2: DFQATT, SNEGSKA (reference sequence). The CDR3 covers 11 residues. The DNA for the CDR3 is TGCGGGGACAGGGGGAATTCACCCCTCCACTTT. Encoded protein: CGDRGNSPLHF.

This sequence joins TRBV7-8 and TRBJ1-3; D is undetermined. The germline V gene encodes CDR1 SGHVS and CDR2 FQNEAQ. The CDR3 sequence is 16 residues long. V was pared by 0 bases and J by 0 bases, with 9 bases between. CDR3 nucleotides: TGTGCCAGCAGCTTAGCCCGTGGGCCCTCTGGAAACACCATATATTTT. This sequence encodes CASSLARGPSGNTIYF. Complete variable domain (other parts from reference TRBV7-8 and TRBJ1-3): GAGVSQSPRYKVAKRGQDVALRCDPISGHVSLFWYQQALGQGPEFLTYFQNEAQLDKSGLPSDRFFAERPEGSVSTLKIQRTQQEDSAVYLCASSLARGPSGNTIYFGEGSWLTVV.

The table lists this clone with a count of one. The chain employs TRBV24-1 and TRBJ2-3, with 7 bases lining up with TRBD1. Germline V CDR1 and CDR2: KGHDR, SFDVKD. The length of the CDR3 is 15 residues. Germline trimming cut 2 bases from V and 4 bases from J; bases unmatched to any gene: 5. CDR3 amino acids: CATSDSGTASDTQYF. CDR3 sequence (DNA): TGTGCCACCAGTGATTCCGGGACAGCCTCAGATACGCAGTATTTT.